The following is a TCR beta chain sequence with its context. TCRdb keeps only in-frame clones here, not all; method: immunoSEQ multiplex PCR. The repertoire holds some 21,000 clones, approximately 83% seen once, with around 29% in the top ten. The data were taken from a study of OX40 agonist ivuxolimab in advanced cancers. Whole-study context: Patients undergoing dose escalation presented with hepatocellular carcinoma, melanoma, renal cell or head and neck cancer. A partial response was reached by three patients: one with hepatocellular carcinoma and two with cutaneous melanoma. Participants, around 80% male, averaged roughly 60 years of age, ranging from roughly 23 to 80.

The CDR3 extends over 14 amino acids. The germline CDR1 and CDR2 sequences are SGHNT and YENEEA. V was clipped by 2 bases and J by 8 bases, with 13 bases between them. Autoimmune disease history or systemic immunosuppression led to patients being barred. The clonotype was recovered from an adult with an advanced solid tumor such as melanoma, head and neck, liver or kidney cancer. The specimen was CD4+ or CD8+ T cells sorted from blood, collected in a trial of the OX40 agonist ivuxolimab. The chain employs TRBV11-3 and TRBJ2-1, with D tentatively TRBD1 (7 bases). The DNA for the CDR3 is TGTGCCAGCAGCTTACAGGGGGGTTCCGATGAGCAGTTCTTC. It translates to CASSLQGGSDEQFF. Based on the CDR3 plus reference TRBV11-3 and TRBJ2-1, the full variable domain is EAGVVQSPRYKIIEKKQPVAFWCNPISGHNTLYWYLQNLGQGPELLIRYENEEAVDDSQLPKDRFSAERLKGVDSTLKIQPAELGDSAVYLCASSLQGGSDEQFFGPGTRLTVL.